This TCR beta chain was found in a study of blood T cell repertoires in COVID-19. TCRdb's table, derived via immunoSEQ multiplex PCR, lists solely in-frame clones and lacks some. Of about 440,000 clones in the sample, about 87% were seen once. The TCR comes from a woman aged 50 to 60 with COVID-19, enrolled during active disease. Sequencing input: peripheral blood.

CDR3 nucleotide sequence: TGTGCCAGCAGCCTATTAGCGGGGGGGCTCGTAGATACGCAGTATTTT. Encoded protein: CASSLLAGGLVDTQYF. The V and J genes are TRBV11-2 and TRBJ2-3, with 11 bases aligning to TRBD2. The germline V gene encodes CDR1 SGHAT and CDR2 FQNNGV. CDR3 size: 16 residues. With V trimmed by 5 bases and J by 5 bases, 9 bases remained unmatched.